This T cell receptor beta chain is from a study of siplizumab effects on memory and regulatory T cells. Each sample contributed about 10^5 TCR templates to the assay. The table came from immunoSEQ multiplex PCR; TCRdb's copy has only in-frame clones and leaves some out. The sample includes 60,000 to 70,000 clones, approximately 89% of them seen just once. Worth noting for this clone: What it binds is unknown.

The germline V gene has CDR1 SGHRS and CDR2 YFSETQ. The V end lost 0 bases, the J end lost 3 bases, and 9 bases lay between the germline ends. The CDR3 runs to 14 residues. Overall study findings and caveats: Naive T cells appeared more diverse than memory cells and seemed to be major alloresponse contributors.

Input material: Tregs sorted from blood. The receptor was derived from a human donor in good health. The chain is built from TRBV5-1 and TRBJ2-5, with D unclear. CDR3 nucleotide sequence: TGCGCCAGCAGCTTGGTGGGCGCCGAAGAGACCCAGTACTTC. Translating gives CASSLVGAEETQYF.